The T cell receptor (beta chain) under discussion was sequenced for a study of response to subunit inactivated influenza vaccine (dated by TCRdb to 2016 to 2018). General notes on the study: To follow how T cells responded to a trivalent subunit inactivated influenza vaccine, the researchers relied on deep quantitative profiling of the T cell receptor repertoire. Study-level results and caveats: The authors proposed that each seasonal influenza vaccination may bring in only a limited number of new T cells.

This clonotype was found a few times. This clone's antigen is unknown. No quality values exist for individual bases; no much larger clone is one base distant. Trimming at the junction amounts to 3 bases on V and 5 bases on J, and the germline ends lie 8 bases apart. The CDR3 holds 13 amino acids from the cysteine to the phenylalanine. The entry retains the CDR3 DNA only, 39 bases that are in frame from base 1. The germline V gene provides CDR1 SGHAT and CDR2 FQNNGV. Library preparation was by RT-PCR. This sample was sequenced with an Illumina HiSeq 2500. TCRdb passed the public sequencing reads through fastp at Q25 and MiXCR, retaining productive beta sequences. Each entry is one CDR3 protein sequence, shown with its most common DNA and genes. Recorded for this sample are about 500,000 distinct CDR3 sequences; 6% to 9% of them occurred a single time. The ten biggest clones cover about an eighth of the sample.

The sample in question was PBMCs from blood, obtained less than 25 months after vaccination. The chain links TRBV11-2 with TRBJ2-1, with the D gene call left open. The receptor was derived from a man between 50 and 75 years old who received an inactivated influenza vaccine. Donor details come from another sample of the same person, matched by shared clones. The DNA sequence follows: TGTGCCAGCAGCTTGAGTTTAAACAATGAGCAGTTCTTC. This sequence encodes CASSLSLNNEQFF.